This TCR beta chain stems from a study of CD8 T cells in Susac syndrome. TCR beta from blood CD8+ and CD4+ T cells was sequenced. Negative isolation yielded CD8+ and CD4+ T cells; FACS enriched TEMRA cells. The germline V and J ends were trimmed by 3 bases and 4 bases, with 12 bases remaining between them. From germline, CDR1 is KGHSH and CDR2 LQKENI. The length of the CDR3 is 14 residues. RNA amounts of about 0.45 to 1 ug underwent reverse transcription with random hexamers. The amplification used immunoSEQ multiplex PCR on TCR beta CDR3; it spanned 54 Vbeta and 13 Jbeta. TCRdb reprocessed the immunoSEQ multiplex PCR reads with MiXCR, giving one entry per CDR3 protein. Found here are around 300,000 distinct CDR3 sequences, around 92% of them singletons; the top ten hold 0.065%.

The specimen was CD4+ T cells from PBMCs. V is TRBV18 and J is TRBJ1-2, with a tentative D call TRBD1 (5 bases). The receptor was derived from a human donor with multiple sclerosis. CDR3 sequence reads: CASSPGQPIYGYTF. CDR3 in DNA: TGTGCCAGCTCACCGGGGCAGCCGATCTATGGCTACACCTTC.